This entry concerns a single T cell receptor beta chain. The record originates from a study of blood T cell repertoires in COVID-19. Libraries were prepared by immunoSEQ multiplex PCR; TCRdb keeps only in-frame clonotypes and omits some of them. The repertoire holds around 130,000 clones, approximately 84% seen once, with about 15% in the top ten. The CDR3 spans 18 residues. The V call is TRBV21-1, the J call TRBJ1-5. TRBV21-1 constitutes a pseudogene. Sequenced sample: peripheral blood. The receptor's source is a woman older than 75 with acute or convalescent COVID-19. CDR3 region: CASSETRRGGYSNQPQHF. DNA of the CDR3: TGTGCCAGCAGCGAAACCCGGCGGGGGGGATATAGCAATCAGCCCCAGCATTTT.